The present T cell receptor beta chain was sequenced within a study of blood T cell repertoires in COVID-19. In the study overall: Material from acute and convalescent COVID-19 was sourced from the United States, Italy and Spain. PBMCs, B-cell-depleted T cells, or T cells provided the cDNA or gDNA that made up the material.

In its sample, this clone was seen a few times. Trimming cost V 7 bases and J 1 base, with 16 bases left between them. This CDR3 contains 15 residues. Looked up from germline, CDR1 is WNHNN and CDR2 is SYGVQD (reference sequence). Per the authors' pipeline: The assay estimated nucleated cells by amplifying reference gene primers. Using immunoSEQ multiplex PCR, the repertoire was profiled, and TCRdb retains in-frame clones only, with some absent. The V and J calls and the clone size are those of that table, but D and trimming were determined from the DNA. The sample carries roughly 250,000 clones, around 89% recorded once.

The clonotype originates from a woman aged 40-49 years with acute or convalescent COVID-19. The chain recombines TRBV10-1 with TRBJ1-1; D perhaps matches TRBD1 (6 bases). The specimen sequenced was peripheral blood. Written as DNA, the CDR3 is TGCGCCAGCACTCGGGACAAGAGATGGAACACTGAAGCTTTCTTT. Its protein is CASTRDKRWNTEAFF.